This T cell receptor (beta chain) is drawn from a study of PD-L1 blockade in urothelial cancer. Study in general: There were a median of around 140,000 T cells in blood samples. Findings and caveats of the study: It was durable-benefit patients whose tumor-associated blood clones expanded more at 3 weeks.

Germline CDR1 reads SEHNR; CDR2 reads FQNEAQ (reference sequence). The CDR3 loop spans 15 amino acids. The J segment lost 12 bases and the V segment lost 5 bases, leaving 14 bases of the junction unmatched. This clone was seen just once. Its antigen is not known. Per patient, between 1 and 8 samples were collected at pretreatment and on-treatment time points. Method: immunoSEQ multiplex PCR; TCRdb's copy keeps in-frame clones and lacks some. The sample includes 70,000 to 75,000 clones, less than 90% of them seen just once. The origin of this receptor is a man aged 55 to 70 with urothelial cancer. Specimen: PBMCs, collected around atezolizumab (anti-PD-L1) treatment. The chain combines TRBV7-9 with TRBJ2-1; 9 bases line up with TRBD1. CDR3 residues: CASSRDLTGGERQFF. The CDR3 DNA follows: TGTGCCAGCAGCCGAGACTTAACAGGGGGCGAAAGGCAGTTCTTC.